This TCR beta chain originates from a study of cytomegalovirus exposure and HLA in healthy donors. The study's findings and limits: The availability of immune exposure information extended only to CMV serostatus.

Amplification used 60 Vbeta primers and 13 Jbeta primers. Profiled with immunoSEQ multiplex PCR; TCRdb holds only in-frame clones, not every one. The sample lists around 130,000 clones; about 75% were seen once. The V gene lost 3 bases and the J gene lost 5 bases, with 20 bases spanning the gap. The germline V gene has CDR1 MNHEY and CDR2 SMNVEV (reference sequence). The CDR3 spans 17 residues. As concerns this clone: Its cognate antigen is unknown.

The rearrangement uses TRBV27 and TRBJ2-1; TRBD1 might be the D (7 bases). The receptor's source is a woman aged 40 to 50 in good health and CMV-seropositive. The sequenced sample consisted of PBMCs. CDR3 region: CASSFLTDRDWHNEQFF. CDR3 nucleotide sequence: TGTGCCAGCAGTTTTTTAACCGACAGGGACTGGCACAATGAGCAGTTCTTC.